This T cell receptor beta chain was retrieved from a study of T cell responses to AZD1222 COVID-19 vaccine (dated by TCRdb to the early 2020s). Some background on the complete study: TCR sequencing covered over 230 trial participants: 200 to 210 given two doses of AZD1222 and 26 given two doses of MenACWY control vaccine. Trial participants were enrolled into age subgroups of 18-55, 56-69 and 70-plus years, which contained roughly 140, 27 and 60 TCR-sequenced participants, respectively. Beyond this particular receptor, the publication reports: Conclusions about previously exposed vaccinees are limited because only five to seven AZD1222 recipients were SARS-CoV-2 seropositive at baseline. Nearly half of unique spike-specific TCRs reportedly recognized epitopes outside regions mutated in the B.1.351 and B.1.1.7 variants. Participants were mostly white British, with more females than males. The authors suggested clonal diversity may have been underestimated. The vaccine-associated CD4 TCRs covered the entire spike protein, and the dominant responses fell in regions 160-218 and 743-854. Because no samples from the day 14 peak response were available, repertoires could be characterized only after the peak T cell response. The 56-69-year group was small, and its depth increase did not reach significance, likely because of low power. A significant rise in spike-specific TCR breadth and depth was observed after two AZD1222 doses relative to day 0 and relative to MenACWY recipients.

The label giving this sample's time point can be read as: about 28 days (+/-7) after the second vaccine dose. AZD1222 recipients with second doses at about 4 weeks or about 12 weeks were pooled, because spike-specific TCR depth and breadth did not differ between schedules. Samples from vaccinated people were obtained from the UK trials COV001 and COV002, which included a single-blind randomized controlled phase 2/3 trial of AZD1222 (ChAdOx1 nCoV-19) in healthy adults. For TCRbeta chain sequencing, PBMC samples from trial participants were taken at day 0 and at day 28 after the second dose. Comments on this clone: The antigen it binds to is not known. Per-base quality was not reported, and no clone a single base away is much larger than it.

The CDR3 regions of human TCRbeta chains were subjected to immunosequencing. In the paper's pipeline: Repertoire TCRs were checked for matches against a reference library of SARS-CoV-2-specific TCRs that had been generated using the MIRA antigen-specificity platform. Breadth was defined as the fraction of unique TCRs that were SARS-CoV-2-associated, and depth was defined as the fraction of total T cells that were SARS-CoV-2-associated. Using the MIRA data, each spike-specific TCR was mapped to the spike region that the TCR reacts to and placed in a CD4 or CD8 class. Log10-transformed breadth and depth values were compared by one-way ANOVA with Sidak's multiple comparisons tests. TCRdb's version of the immuneACCESS table is confined to in-frame rearrangements and falls short of the full clone set. An unresolved V gene accounts for under half of the shortfall where checked; the remainder is of unknown origin. That table is the source of V, J and clone size, and D and trimming were worked out from the DNA. Counted in this sample were 150,000 to 200,000 clones; 88% of them appeared once. About 9.9% of the sample goes to the ten largest clones.

This TCR derives from an adult who received the AZD1222 COVID-19 vaccine. Source: peripheral blood, taken 28 days after the second AZD1222 dose.

For the CDR3, the sequence is CATSRETGGTDTQYF. The DNA sequence is given as TGTGCCACCAGCAGAGAAACGGGGGGGACAGATACGCAGTATTTT. Recombination linked TRBV15 to TRBJ2-3, with TRBD2 matching 8 junction bases. Trimming removed 0 bases from V and 3 bases from J; the gene matches leave 2 bases unexplained. The CDR3 sequence holds 15 residues, the cysteine and phenylalanine included. Only CDR3 DNA is held: 45 bases, read in frame from base 1. Based on the germline V gene (reference sequence), the CDR1 and CDR2 sequences are LNHNV and YYDKDF.